The entry that follows covers one T cell receptor (beta chain) sequence. What it recognizes is unknown. Each of the patients experienced relapse following autologous stem cell transplantation, and their brentuximab vedotin exposure differed. Assay used: immunoSEQ multiplex PCR; TCRdb lists only in-frame clones, some missing. The sample includes 75,000 to 100,000 clones, approximately 80% of them seen just once. These data are taken from a study of PD-1 blockade in classical Hodgkin lymphoma. Study-level findings and limits: Whereas CD4+ TCR diversity had risen significantly by C4D1, CD8+ TCR diversity had not. Baseline diversity was lower in partial responders and progressors than complete responders. TCR diversity at baseline was reported to be reduced in newly diagnosed patients relative to healthy donors. Patients who began taking nivolumab under 1 year after ASCT were left out.

Here the sequenced sample was peripheral blood mononuclear cells (PBMCs), taken before the second cycle of nivolumab. This TCR was sampled from a human donor with classical Hodgkin lymphoma.

The CDR3 reads CASSSTGVGEKLFF. In nucleotides, the CDR3 is TGTGCCAGCAGTTCCACAGGGGTGGGTGAAAAACTGTTTTTT. V and J are TRBV2 and TRBJ1-4, with 7 bases aligning to TRBD1. Germline lookup yields CDR1 SNHLY and CDR2 FYNNEI. Trimming at V came to 5 bases and at J to 7 bases, leaving 7 bases not matched to a gene. This CDR3 contains 14 residues.